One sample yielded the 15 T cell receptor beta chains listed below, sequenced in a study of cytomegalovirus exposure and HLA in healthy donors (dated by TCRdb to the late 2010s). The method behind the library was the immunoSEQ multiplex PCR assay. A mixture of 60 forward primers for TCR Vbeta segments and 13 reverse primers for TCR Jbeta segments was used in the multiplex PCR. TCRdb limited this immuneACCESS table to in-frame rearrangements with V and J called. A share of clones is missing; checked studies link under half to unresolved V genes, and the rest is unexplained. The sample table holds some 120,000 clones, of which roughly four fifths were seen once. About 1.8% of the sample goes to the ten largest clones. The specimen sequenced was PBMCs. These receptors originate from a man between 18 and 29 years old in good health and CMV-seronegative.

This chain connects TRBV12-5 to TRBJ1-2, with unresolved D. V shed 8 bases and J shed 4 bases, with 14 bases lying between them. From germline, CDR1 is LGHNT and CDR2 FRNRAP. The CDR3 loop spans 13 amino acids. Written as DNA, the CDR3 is TGTGCTAGTAAGCCTTCCCTTACCTATGGCTACACCTTC. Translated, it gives CASKPSLTYGYTF.

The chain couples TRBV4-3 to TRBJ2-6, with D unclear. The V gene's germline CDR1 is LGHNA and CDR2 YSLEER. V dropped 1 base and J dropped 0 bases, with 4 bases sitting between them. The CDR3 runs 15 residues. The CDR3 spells CASSQVSSGANVLTF. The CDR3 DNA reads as TGCGCCAGCAGCCAAGTCAGCTCTGGGGCCAACGTCCTGACTTTC.

The CDR3 reads CASSYYNSPLHF. The CDR3, as DNA: TGTGCCAGCAGTTATTATAATTCACCCCTCCACTTT. This chain connects TRBV2 to TRBJ1-6; D gene uncertain. V lost 5 bases to trimming and J lost 4 bases, with 3 bases between them. Germline CDR1 is SNHLY and CDR2 is FYNNEI. CDR3 length: 12 amino acids.

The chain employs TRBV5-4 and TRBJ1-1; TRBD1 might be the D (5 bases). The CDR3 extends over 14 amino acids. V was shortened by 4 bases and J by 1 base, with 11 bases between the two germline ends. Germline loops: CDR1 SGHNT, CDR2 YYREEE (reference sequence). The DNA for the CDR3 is TGTGCCAGCAGCCCCGGAGACAGGAACACTGAAGCTTTCTTT. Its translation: CASSPGDRNTEAFF. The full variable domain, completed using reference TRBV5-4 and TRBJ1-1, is ETGVTQSPTHLIKTRGQQVTLRCSSQSGHNTVSWYQQALGQGPQFIFQYYREEENGRGNFPPRFSGLQFPNYSSELNVNALELDDSALYLCASSPGDRNTEAFFGQGTRLTVV.

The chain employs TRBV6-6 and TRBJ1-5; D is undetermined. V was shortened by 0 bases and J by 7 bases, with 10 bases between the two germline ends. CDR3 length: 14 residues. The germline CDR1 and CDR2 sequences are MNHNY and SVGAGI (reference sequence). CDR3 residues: CASSYSWGGQPQHF. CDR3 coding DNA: TGTGCCAGCAGTTACTCCTGGGGAGGGCAGCCCCAGCATTTT.

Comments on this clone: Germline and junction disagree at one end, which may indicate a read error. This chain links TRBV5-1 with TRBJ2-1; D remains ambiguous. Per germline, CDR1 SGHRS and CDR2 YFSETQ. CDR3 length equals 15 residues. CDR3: CASSLYYPSNNEQFF. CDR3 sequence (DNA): TGCGCCAGCAGCTTGTACTATCCCTCCAACAATGAGCAGTTCTTC.

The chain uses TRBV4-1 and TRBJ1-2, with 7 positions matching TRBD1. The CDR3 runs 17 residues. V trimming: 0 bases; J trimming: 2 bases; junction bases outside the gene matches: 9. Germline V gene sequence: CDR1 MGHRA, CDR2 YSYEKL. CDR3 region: CASSQDQARGVNYGYTF. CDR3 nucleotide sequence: TGCGCCAGCAGCCAAGATCAAGCCAGGGGGGTCAACTATGGCTACACCTTC.

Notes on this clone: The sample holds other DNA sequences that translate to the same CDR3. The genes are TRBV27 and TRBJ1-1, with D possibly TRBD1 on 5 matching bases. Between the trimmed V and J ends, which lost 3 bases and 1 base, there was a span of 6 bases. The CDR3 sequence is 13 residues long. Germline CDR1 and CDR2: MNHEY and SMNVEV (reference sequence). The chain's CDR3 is CASSFRENTEAFF. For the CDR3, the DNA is TGTGCCAGCAGTTTCAGGGAGAACACTGAAGCTTTCTTT.

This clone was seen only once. The CDR3, as DNA: TGTGCCAGCCAGGGACAGGGAGGCTACGAGCAGTACTTC. Its translation is CASQGQGGYEQYF. J is TRBJ2-7 and V is TRBV18; 9 nucleotides agree with TRBD1. The germline gives CDR1 KGHSH, CDR2 LQKENI. The ends lost 8 bases at V and 3 bases at J; junction bases unmatched: 5. The CDR3 is made up of 13 amino acids.

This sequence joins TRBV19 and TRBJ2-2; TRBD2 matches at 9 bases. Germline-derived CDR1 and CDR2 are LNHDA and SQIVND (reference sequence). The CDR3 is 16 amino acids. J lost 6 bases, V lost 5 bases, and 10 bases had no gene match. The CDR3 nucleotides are TGTGCCAGTAGTCCCTGGCCTAGCGGGGTTGCCGGGGAGCTGTTTTTT. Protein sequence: CASSPWPSGVAGELFF.

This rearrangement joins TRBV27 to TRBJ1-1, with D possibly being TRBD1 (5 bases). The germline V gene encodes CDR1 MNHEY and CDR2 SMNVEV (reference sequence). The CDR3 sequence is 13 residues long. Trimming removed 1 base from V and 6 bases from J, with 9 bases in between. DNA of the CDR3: TGTGCCAGCAGTTTATATCCGGGGGCTGAAGCTTTCTTT. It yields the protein CASSLYPGAEAFF.

The CDR3 loop is CASSLAGLAGGLGDTQYF. The CDR3 nucleotides read TGTGCCAGCAGCTTGGCCGGACTAGCGGGGGGGCTTGGGGATACGCAGTATTTT. The V call is TRBV5-4, the J call TRBJ2-3, with TRBD2 matching over 15 bases. Trimming at V came to 0 bases and at J to 6 bases, leaving 8 bases not matched to a gene. CDR3 length equals 18 residues. The V gene's germline CDR1 is SGHNT and CDR2 YYREEE (reference sequence).

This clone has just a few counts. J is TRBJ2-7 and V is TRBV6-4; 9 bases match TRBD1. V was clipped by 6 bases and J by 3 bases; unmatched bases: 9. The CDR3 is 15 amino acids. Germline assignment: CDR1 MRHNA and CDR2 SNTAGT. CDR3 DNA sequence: TGTGCCAGCAGCGGCCGGGACAGGGAGTACTACGAGCAGTACTTC. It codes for CASSGRDREYYEQYF.

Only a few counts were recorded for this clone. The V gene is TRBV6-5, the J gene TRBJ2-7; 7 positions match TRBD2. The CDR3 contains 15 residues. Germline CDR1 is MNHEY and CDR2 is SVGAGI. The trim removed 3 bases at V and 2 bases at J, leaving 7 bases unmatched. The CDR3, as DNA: TGTGCCAGCAGTTATTTAGCGGGTCACCCCTACGAGCAGTACTTC. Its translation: CASSYLAGHPYEQYF.

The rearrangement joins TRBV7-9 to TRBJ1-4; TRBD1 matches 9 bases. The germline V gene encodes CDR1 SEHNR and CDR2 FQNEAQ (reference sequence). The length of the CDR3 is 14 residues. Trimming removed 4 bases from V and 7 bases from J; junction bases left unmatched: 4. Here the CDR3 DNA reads TGTGCCAGCAGCTGGGGGACAGGGTCTGAAAAACTGTTTTTT. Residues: CASSWGTGSEKLFF. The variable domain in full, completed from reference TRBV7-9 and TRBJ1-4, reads DTGVSQNPRHKITKRGQNVTFRCDPISEHNRLYWYRQTLGQGPEFLTYFQNEAQLEKSRLLSDRFSAERPKGSFSTLEIQRTEQGDSAMYLCASSWGTGSEKLFFGSGTQLSVL.